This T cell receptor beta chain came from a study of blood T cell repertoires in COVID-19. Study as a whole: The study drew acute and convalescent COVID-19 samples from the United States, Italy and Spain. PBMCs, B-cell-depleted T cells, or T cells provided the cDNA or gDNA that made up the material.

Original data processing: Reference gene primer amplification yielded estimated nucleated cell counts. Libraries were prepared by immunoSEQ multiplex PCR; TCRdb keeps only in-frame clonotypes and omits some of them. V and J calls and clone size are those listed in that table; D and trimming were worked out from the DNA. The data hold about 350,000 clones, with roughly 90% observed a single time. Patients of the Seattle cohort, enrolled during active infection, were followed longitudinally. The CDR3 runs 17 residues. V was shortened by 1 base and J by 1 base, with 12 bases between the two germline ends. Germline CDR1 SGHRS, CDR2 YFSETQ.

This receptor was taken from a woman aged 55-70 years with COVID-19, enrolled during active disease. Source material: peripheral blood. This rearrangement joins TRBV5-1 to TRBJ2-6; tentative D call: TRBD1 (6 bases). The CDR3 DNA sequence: TGCGCCAGCAGCTTGCAGGGGCTAACGTCTGGGGCCAACGTCCTGACTTTC. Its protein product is CASSLQGLTSGANVLTF.